This note documents a single TCR beta chain sequence. The data were taken from a study of blood T cell repertoires in COVID-19. Whole-study context: T cells, B-cell-depleted T cells, or PBMCs supplied cDNA or gDNA.

V lost 0 bases, J lost 9 bases, and 5 bases stayed unmatched. Germline V CDR1 and CDR2: SGHRS, YFSETQ. The CDR3 is made up of 14 amino acids. As processed by the authors: For nucleated cells, counts were estimated from reference gene primer amplification. Assay used: immunoSEQ multiplex PCR; TCRdb lists only in-frame clones, some missing. V and J calls and clone size are given by that table; D and trimming were obtained from the DNA. Of approximately 400,000 clones in the sample, around 88% were seen once. The Seattle patients joined while their infection was active and were tracked longitudinally afterward.

The chain combines TRBV5-1 with TRBJ1-2; 10 bases fit TRBD1. What was sequenced was peripheral blood. The sequence came from a woman in her 50s with COVID-19, enrolled during active disease. CDR3 in DNA: TGCGCCAGCAGCTTGGAGCCGACAGGGGGCCGCTACACCTTC. Residues: CASSLEPTGGRYTF.